This TCR beta chain was captured in a study of T cell repertoires in cytomegalovirus infection. Note on this clonotype: Its matching antigen is unknown.

TCRdb reprocessed the reads with MiXCR, giving one entry per CDR3 protein. The data show about 830,000 distinct CDR3 sequences, with about 31% seen just once and roughly an eighth held by the top ten. The V gene lost 3 bases and the J gene lost 4 bases, with 15 bases spanning the gap. Germline lookup yields CDR1 LGHDT and CDR2 YNNKEL (reference sequence). This CDR3 has 16 residues. Here the sequenced sample was cultured CD8+ T cells from PBMCs, taken from culture after CMV antigen stimulation. The clonotype was recovered from a human donor in good health (CMV status not recorded). Some clones in this sample may be carry-over from other donors' samples. The chain joins TRBV3-1 to TRBJ1-4; D is unresolved. The CDR3 DNA reads as TGTGCCAGCAGCCAGGGAGTCACCGCGAGTAATGAAAAACTGTTTTTT. Translation: CASSQGVTASNEKLFF.